The 17 T cell receptor beta chains given below trace back to one sample, sequenced in a study of T-cell reconstitution after alpha-beta-depleted transplantation in children. Unique molecular identifiers tagged the TCRbeta library. TCRdb fed the PCR reads into MiXCR, producing one record per CDR3 protein. The data show hundreds of thousands of distinct CDR3 sequences, approximately 9% seen once. The sequencing here drew on PBMCs from the stem cell graft donor, taken from the stem cell graft. These receptors originate from a human donor who donated a stem cell graft to a child with acute lymphoblastic leukemia.

This clonotype was counted at least ten times. V and J are TRBV20-1 and TRBJ1-3; maybe TRBD1 (5 bases). CDR3 length equals 17 residues. In germline, CDR1 is DFQATT, CDR2 SNEGSKA (reference sequence). Trimming took off 1 base at V and 0 bases at J, with 16 bases between the two ends. Here the CDR3 reads CSARAMPGPISGNTIYF. CDR3 in DNA: TGCAGTGCTAGAGCCATGCCGGGACCGATCTCTGGAAACACCATATATTTT.

This clonotype was observed many times. CDR3 DNA: TGTGCCAGCAGTTACTCGATACCGGGGACAGGGCTCCCGATTAACACTGAAGCTTTCTTT. Residues: CASSYSIPGTGLPINTEAFF. The gene calls are TRBV6-2 or TRBV6-3 and TRBJ1-1; 9 nucleotides agree with TRBD1. From germline, CDR1 is MNHEY and CDR2 SVGEGT. The junction had 16 bases not matched to a gene; V was cut back by 0 bases and J by 2 bases. This CDR3 is 20 amino acids long.

In its sample, this clonotype was seen many times. The chain joins TRBV7-2 to TRBJ2-1, with TRBD2 identical over 7 bases. Germline loops: CDR1 SGHTA, CDR2 FQGNSA. With V trimmed by 3 bases and J by 12 bases, 2 bases remained unmatched. There are 11 residues in the CDR3. In nucleotides, the CDR3 is TGTGCCAGCAGCTTGACTAGCCGGCAGTTCTTC. Its protein product is CASSLTSRQFF.

This clonotype was observed a handful of times. The genes are TRBV19 and TRBJ2-2; tentatively, D is TRBD1 (6 bases). V dropped 5 bases and J dropped 2 bases, with 18 bases sitting between them. Germline values: CDR1 LNHDA, CDR2 SQIVND (reference sequence). The CDR3 extends over 17 amino acids. The CDR3 nucleotides read TGTGCCAGTAGTCCCCAAGGGGGACGGTTTAACACCGGGGAGCTGTTTTTT. Encoded protein: CASSPQGGRFNTGELFF.

In this sample, this clonotype turned up many times. The chain has TRBV4-3 and TRBJ2-7, with 11 bases fitting TRBD1. Germline CDR1 reads LGHNA; CDR2 reads YSLEER. The V gene end was trimmed by 3 bases and the J gene end by 2 bases; junction bases not matched to a gene: 3. The CDR3 has 15 residues. In DNA form, the CDR3 reads TGCGCCAGCAGCCAGGGGACAGGGGGGGCCTACGAGCAGTACTTC. Translating it yields CASSQGTGGAYEQYF.

This clonotype was detected many times. The V gene is TRBV5-1, the J gene TRBJ2-2, with D possibly TRBD1 on 5 matching bases. V dropped 1 base and J dropped 3 bases, with 16 bases sitting between them. Germline CDR1 is SGHRS and CDR2 is YFSETQ. The CDR3 loop spans 17 amino acids. The CDR3 sequence is CASSLTGSVGHTGELFF. In DNA, the CDR3 is TGCGCCAGCAGCTTGACAGGATCGGTAGGCCACACCGGGGAGCTGTTTTTT.

This clonotype was seen ten or more times. The chain links TRBV11-2 to TRBJ1-6; D remains unclear. CDR1 is SGHAT and CDR2 is FQNNGV in the germline V gene. The CDR3 runs to 13 residues. Trimming removed 4 bases from V and 7 bases from J, with 8 bases in between. CDR3 DNA sequence: TGTGCCAGCAGCTCAGACATCAATTCACCCCTCCACTTT. This encodes CASSSDINSPLHF.

This clonotype appeared many times. The chain has TRBV27 and TRBJ2-3, with D perhaps being TRBD1 or TRBD2 (5 bases each). The CDR3 extends over 14 amino acids. Trimming removed 7 bases at V and 2 bases at J, with 13 bases between. CDR1 and CDR2 from the germline V gene are MNHEY and SMNVEV (reference sequence). The chain's CDR3 is CASTQWGITDTQYF. CDR3 DNA: TGTGCCAGCACCCAGTGGGGGATCACAGATACGCAGTATTTT.

This clonotype was detected ten times or more. The V gene is TRBV19, the J gene TRBJ1-5, with D hard to call. The CDR3 length is 15 residues. Trimming shortened V by 10 bases and J by 0 bases, and 16 bases separated the two germline ends. The germline CDR1 and CDR2 sequences are LNHDA and SQIVND (reference sequence). The CDR3 DNA is TGTGCCACCATAGACGGCCGCTTTAGCAATCAGCCCCAGCATTTT. Translated, it gives CATIDGRFSNQPQHF.

The chain links TRBV4-3 to TRBJ1-2; 8 nucleotides align to TRBD1. This CDR3 has 15 residues. From germline, CDR1 is LGHNA and CDR2 YSLEER. With V trimmed by 0 bases and J by 6 bases, 6 bases remained unmatched. The CDR3 sequence is CASSQDSGQGNGYTF. In DNA, the CDR3 is TGCGCCAGCAGCCAAGATTCCGGACAGGGCAATGGCTACACCTTC.

In this sample, this clonotype turned up many times. The chain links TRBV9 to TRBJ2-5; D assignment may be TRBD1 or TRBD2 (6 bases each). V lost 1 base, J lost 5 bases, and 18 bases lay in between. CDR3 size: 16 residues. Germline CDR1 reads SGDLS; CDR2 reads YYNGEE. CDR3 region: CASSVRATGAGETQYF. In nucleotides, the CDR3 is TGTGCCAGCAGCGTAAGGGCGACGGGGGCGGGGGAGACCCAGTACTTC. The variable domain in full, completed from reference TRBV9 and TRBJ2-5, reads DSGVTQTPKHLITATGQRVTLRCSPRSGDLSVYWYQQSLDQGLQFLIQYYNGEERAKGNILERFSAQQFPDLHSELNLSSLELGDSALYFCASSVRATGAGETQYFGPGTRLLVL.

The chain has TRBV5-1 and TRBJ2-1; 7 bases align to TRBD2. Germline V gene lookup returns CDR1 SGHRS and CDR2 YFSETQ. After removal of 6 bases from V and 10 bases from J, the junction contained 25 bases not matched to a gene. The CDR3 has 18 residues. The CDR3 bases are TGCGCCAGCAACATGGGGGTGGGAGGGGACCCACCGGGGCCAGAGCAGTTCTTC. It is translated as CASNMGVGGDPPGPEQFF.

V usage is TRBV12-3 or TRBV12-4 and J usage is TRBJ1-1, with TRBD1 as a possible D gene (5 bases). The CDR3 is 15 amino acids. Trimming left V 3 bases short and J 0 bases short, with 11 bases between. DNA for the CDR3: TGTGCCAGCAGTTTTCAGGGCAGCATGAACACTGAAGCTTTCTTT. Translation gives CASSFQGSMNTEAFF.

This clonotype was picked up a small number of times. J is TRBJ2-1 and V is TRBV7-2; 9 bases are a match to TRBD2. The CDR3 runs 18 residues. Germline loops: CDR1 SGHTA, CDR2 FQGNSA. After removal of 0 bases from V and 7 bases from J, the junction contained 13 bases not matched to a gene. The chain's CDR3 is CASSLAGRRSLAGNEQFF. The CDR3 DNA reads as TGTGCCAGCAGCTTAGCGGGACGGAGGTCGCTAGCGGGGAATGAGCAGTTCTTC.

V is TRBV6-4 and J is TRBJ2-1; 9 positions match TRBD1. With V trimmed by 6 bases and J by 13 bases, 10 bases remained unmatched. The CDR3 length is 13 residues. Germline values: CDR1 MRHNA, CDR2 SNTAGT. For the CDR3, the DNA is TGTGCCAGCAGCTTCGGGACAGGGTGGCATCAGTTCTTC. Amino acids: CASSFGTGWHQFF.

The chain combines TRBV7-8 with TRBJ2-1; possibly TRBD1 for D (6 bases). Germline V gene sequence: CDR1 SGHVS, CDR2 FQNEAQ. The CDR3 sequence is 15 residues long. The V end was cut by 5 bases, the J end by 9 bases, with 20 bases between. CDR3 region: CASSPNILRQVEQFF. Here the CDR3 DNA reads TGTGCCAGCAGCCCGAACATTCTAAGACAGGTTGAGCAGTTCTTC. Based on the CDR3 plus reference TRBV7-8 and TRBJ2-1, the full variable domain is GAGVSQSPRYKVAKRGQDVALRCDPISGHVSLFWYQQALGQGPEFLTYFQNEAQLDKSGLPSDRFFAERPEGSVSTLKIQRTQQEDSAVYLCASSPNILRQVEQFFGPGTRLTVL.

This clonotype has just a few counts. The V and J genes are TRBV5-1 and TRBJ2-6; possible D gene TRBD2, 6 bases. The germline CDR1 and CDR2 sequences are SGHRS and YFSETQ. V lost 6 bases, J lost 4 bases, and 17 bases lay in between. CDR3 length equals 16 residues. The CDR3 DNA reads as TGCGCCAGCAATAATATTGGGGGGTTAGGGGCCAACGTCCTGACTTTC. Protein sequence: CASNNIGGLGANVLTF.